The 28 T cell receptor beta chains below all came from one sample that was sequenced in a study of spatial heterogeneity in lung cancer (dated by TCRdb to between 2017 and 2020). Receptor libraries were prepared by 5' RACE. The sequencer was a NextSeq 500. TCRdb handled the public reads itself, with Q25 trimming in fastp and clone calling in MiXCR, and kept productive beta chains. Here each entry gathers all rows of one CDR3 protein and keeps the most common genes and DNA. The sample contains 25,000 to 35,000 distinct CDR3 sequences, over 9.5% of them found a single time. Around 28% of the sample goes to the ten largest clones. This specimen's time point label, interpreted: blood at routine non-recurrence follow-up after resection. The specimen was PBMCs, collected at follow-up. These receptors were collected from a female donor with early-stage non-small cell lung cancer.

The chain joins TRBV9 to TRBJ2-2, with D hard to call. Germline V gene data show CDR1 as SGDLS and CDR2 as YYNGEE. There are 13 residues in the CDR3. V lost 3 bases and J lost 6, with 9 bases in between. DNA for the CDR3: TGTGCCAGCAGCGAAGCCCGGGCCGGGGAGCTGTTTTTT. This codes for CASSEARAGELFF. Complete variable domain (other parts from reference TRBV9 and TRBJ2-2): DSGVTQTPKHLITATGQRVTLRCSPRSGDLSVYWYQQSLDQGLQFLIQYYNGEERAKGNILERFSAQQFPDLHSELNLSSLELGDSALYFCASSEARAGELFFGEGSRLTVL.

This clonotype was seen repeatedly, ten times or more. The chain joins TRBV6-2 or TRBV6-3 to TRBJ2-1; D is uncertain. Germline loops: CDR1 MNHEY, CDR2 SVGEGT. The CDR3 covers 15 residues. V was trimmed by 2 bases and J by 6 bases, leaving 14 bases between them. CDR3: CASSYGSEPVNEQFF. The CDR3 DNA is TGTGCCAGCAGTTACGGGTCGGAGCCGGTCAATGAGCAGTTCTTC.

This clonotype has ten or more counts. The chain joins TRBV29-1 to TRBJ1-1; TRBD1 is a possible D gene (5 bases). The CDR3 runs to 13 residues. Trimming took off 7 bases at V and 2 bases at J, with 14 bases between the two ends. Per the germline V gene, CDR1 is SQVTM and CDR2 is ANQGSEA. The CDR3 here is CSAEPQGNTEAFF. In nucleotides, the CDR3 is TGCAGCGCTGAGCCCCAGGGAAACACTGAAGCTTTCTTT.

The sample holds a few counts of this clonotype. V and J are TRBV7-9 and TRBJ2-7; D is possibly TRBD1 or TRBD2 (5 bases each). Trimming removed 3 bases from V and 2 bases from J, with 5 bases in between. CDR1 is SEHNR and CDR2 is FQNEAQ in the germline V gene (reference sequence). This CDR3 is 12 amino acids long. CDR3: CASSLGAYEQYF. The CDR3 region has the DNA TGTGCCAGCAGCTTGGGGGCCTACGAGCAGTACTTC.

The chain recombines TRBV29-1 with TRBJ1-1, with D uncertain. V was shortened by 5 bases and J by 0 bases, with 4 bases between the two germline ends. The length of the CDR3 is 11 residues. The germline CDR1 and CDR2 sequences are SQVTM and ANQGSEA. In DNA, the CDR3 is TGCAGCGTTAAAGTGAACACTGAAGCTTTCTTT. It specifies CSVKVNTEAFF.

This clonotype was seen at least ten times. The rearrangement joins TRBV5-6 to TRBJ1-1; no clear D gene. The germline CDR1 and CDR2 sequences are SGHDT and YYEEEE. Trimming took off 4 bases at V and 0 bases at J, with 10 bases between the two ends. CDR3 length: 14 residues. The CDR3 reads CASSPTWVNTEAFF. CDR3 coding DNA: TGTGCCAGCAGCCCAACTTGGGTGAACACTGAAGCTTTCTTT.

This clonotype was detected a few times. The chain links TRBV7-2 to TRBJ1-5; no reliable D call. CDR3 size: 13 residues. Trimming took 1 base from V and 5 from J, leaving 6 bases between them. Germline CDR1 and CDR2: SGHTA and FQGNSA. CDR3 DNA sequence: TGTGCCAGCAGCTTAGACCGAGATCAGCCCCAGCATTTT. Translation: CASSLDRDQPQHF.

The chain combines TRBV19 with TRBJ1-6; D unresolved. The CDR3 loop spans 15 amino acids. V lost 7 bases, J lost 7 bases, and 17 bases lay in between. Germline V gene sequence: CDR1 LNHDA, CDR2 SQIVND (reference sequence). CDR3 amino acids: CASTNKRILNSPLHF. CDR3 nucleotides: TGTGCCAGTACCAACAAGAGGATTTTAAATTCACCCCTCCACTTT.

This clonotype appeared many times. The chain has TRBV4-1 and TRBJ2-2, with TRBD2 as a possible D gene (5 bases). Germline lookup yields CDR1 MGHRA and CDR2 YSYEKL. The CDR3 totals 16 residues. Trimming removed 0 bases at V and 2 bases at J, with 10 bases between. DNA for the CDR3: TGCGCCAGCAGCCAAGAAGCAAGCGGTAACACCGGGGAGCTGTTTTTT. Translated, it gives CASSQEASGNTGELFF.

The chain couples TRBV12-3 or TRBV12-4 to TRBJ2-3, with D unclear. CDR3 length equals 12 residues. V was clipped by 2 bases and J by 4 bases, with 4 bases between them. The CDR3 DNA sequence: TGTGCCAGCAGTTTAATCCCAGATACGCAGTATTTT. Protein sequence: CASSLIPDTQYF.

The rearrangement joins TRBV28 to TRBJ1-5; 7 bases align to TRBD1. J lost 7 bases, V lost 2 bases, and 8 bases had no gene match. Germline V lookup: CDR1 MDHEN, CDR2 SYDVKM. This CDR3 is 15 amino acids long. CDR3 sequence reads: CASSLGQERGQPQHF. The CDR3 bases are TGTGCCAGCAGTTTAGGACAGGAGCGGGGACAGCCCCAGCATTTT.

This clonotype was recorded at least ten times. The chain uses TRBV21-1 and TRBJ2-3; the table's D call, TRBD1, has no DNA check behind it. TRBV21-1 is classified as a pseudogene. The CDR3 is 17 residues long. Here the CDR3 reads CASSKGRSRESTDTQYF. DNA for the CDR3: TGTGCCAGCAGCAAAGGAAGAAGCAGGGAAAGCACAGATACGCAGTATTTT.

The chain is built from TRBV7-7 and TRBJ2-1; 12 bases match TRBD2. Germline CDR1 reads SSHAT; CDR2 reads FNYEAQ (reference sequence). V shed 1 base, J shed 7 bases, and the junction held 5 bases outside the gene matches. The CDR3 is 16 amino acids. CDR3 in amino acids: CASSLGSSGGANEQFF. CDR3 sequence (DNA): TGTGCCAGCAGCTTAGGTTCTAGCGGGGGGGCTAATGAGCAGTTCTTC.

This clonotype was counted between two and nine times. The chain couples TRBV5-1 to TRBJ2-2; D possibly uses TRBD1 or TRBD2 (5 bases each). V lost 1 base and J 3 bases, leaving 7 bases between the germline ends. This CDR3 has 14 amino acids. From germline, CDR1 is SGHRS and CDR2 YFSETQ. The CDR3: CASSLLGDTGELFF. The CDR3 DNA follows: TGCGCCAGCAGCTTGTTGGGGGACACCGGGGAGCTGTTTTTT.

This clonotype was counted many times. CDR3 coding DNA: TGTGCCAGCAGCTTGGACGGGGGATTCTATGGCTACACCTTC. Translating it yields CASSLDGGFYGYTF. The chain has TRBV5-4 and TRBJ1-2, with D possibly TRBD1 on 5 matching bases. Germline CDR1 and CDR2: SGHNT and YYREEE (reference sequence). CDR3 length: 14 residues. V shed 0 bases and J shed 4 bases, with 10 bases lying between them.

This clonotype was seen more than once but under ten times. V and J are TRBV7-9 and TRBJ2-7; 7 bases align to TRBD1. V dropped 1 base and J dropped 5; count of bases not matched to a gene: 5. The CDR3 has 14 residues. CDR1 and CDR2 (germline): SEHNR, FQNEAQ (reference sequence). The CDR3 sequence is CASSLDRGSDEQYF. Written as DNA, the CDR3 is TGTGCCAGCAGCTTAGACAGGGGTTCGGACGAGCAGTACTTC.

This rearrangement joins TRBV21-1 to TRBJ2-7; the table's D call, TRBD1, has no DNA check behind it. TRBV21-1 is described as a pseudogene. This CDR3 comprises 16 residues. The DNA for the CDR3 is TGTGCCAGCAGCAAAGCAGACAGGGCGACCGACTACGAGCAGTACTTC. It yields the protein CASSKADRATDYEQYF.

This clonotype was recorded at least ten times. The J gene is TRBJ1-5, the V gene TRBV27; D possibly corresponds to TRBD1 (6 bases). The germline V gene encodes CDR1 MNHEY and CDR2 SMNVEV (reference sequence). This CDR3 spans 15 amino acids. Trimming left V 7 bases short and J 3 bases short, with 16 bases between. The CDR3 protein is CASNGGPPYNQPQHF. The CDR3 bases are TGTGCCAGCAACGGGGGCCCCCCTTACAATCAGCCCCAGCATTTT.

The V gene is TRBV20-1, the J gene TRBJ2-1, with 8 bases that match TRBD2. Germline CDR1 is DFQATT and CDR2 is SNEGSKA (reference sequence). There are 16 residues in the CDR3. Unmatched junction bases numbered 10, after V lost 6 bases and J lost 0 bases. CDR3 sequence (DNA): TGCAGTGCACCAGGGAGCGGGGGAAGCTCCTACAATGAGCAGTTCTTC. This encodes CSAPGSGGSSYNEQFF.

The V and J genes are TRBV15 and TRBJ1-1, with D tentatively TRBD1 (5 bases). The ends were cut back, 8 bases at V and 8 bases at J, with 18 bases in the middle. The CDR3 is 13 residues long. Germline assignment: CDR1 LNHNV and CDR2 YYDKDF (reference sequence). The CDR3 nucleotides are TGTGCCACCCGGGGGTCTTGGACGGGGGAAGCTTTCTTT. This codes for CATRGSWTGEAFF.

Written as DNA, the CDR3 is TGTGCCAGCAGTTTTGGGGGGGCCCGGTCACCCCTCCACTTT. It is translated as CASSFGGARSPLHF. The rearrangement uses TRBV12-3 or TRBV12-4 and TRBJ1-6; D is possibly TRBD1 (6 bases). Trimming removed 3 bases at V and 10 bases at J, with 13 bases between. This CDR3 comprises 14 residues.

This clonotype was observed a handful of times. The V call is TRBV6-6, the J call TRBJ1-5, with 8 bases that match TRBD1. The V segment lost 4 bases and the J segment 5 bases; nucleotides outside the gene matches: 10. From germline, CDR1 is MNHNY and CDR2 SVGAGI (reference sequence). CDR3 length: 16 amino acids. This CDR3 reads CASSSGQGLKDQPQHF. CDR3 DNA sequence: TGTGCCAGCAGTTCCGGACAGGGCCTCAAGGATCAGCCCCAGCATTTT.

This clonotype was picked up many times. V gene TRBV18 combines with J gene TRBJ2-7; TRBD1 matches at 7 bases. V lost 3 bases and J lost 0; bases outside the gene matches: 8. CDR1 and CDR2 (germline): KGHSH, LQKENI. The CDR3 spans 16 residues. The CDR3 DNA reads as TGTGCCAGCTCACCGTCTCTTACAGGGGCCTCCTACGAGCAGTACTTC. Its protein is CASSPSLTGASYEQYF.

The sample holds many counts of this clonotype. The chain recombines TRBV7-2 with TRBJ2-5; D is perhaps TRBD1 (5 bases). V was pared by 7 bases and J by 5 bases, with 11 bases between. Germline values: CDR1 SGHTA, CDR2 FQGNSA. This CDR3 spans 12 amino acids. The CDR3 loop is CASIGEGETQYF. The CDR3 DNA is TGTGCCAGCATAGGGGAAGGGGAGACCCAGTACTTC.

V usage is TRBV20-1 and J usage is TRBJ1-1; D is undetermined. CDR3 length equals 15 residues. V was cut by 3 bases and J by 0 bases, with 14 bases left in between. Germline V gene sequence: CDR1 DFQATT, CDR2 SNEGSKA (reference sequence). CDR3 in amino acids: CSASRAFPMNTEAFF. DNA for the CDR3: TGCAGTGCTAGTAGAGCCTTTCCCATGAACACTGAAGCTTTCTTT.

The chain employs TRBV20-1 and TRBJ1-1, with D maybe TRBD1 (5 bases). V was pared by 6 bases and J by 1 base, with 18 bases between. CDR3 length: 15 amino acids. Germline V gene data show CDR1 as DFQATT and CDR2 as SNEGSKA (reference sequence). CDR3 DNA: TGCAGTGCCTGGGGGAGAAGGGTTACGAACACTGAAGCTTTCTTT. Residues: CSAWGRRVTNTEAFF.

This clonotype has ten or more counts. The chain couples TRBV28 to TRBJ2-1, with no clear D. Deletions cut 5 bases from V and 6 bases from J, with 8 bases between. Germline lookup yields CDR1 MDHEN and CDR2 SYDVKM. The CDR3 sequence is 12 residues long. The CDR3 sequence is CASSLLLNEQFF. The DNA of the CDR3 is TGTGCCAGCAGTCTTCTACTCAATGAGCAGTTCTTC.

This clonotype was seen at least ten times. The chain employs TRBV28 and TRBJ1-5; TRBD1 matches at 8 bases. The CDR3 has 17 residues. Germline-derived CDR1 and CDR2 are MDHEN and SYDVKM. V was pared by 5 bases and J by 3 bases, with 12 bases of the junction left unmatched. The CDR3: CASSTRQGSIFNQPQHF. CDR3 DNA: TGTGCCAGCAGTACCCGACAGGGGAGTATATTCAATCAGCCCCAGCATTTT. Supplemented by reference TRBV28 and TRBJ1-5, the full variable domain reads DVKVTQSSRYLVKRTGEKVFLECVQDMDHENMFWYRQDPGLGLRLIYFSYDVKMKEKGDIPEGYSVSREKKERFSLILESASTNQTSMYLCASSTRQGSIFNQPQHFGDGTRLSIL.